This entry features one TCR beta chain sequence. Within the 2 weeks before study entry, each person in the exposed group met a COVID-19 case. Libraries were prepared by immunoSEQ multiplex PCR; TCRdb keeps only in-frame clonotypes and omits some of them. The sample records fewer than 250,000 clones, about four fifths being singletons. The data were obtained in a study of blood T cell repertoires in COVID-19. Study-wide background: Acute-phase and convalescent COVID-19 samples originated in the United States, Italy and Spain. The analysed material was cDNA or gDNA that came from T cells, B-cell-depleted T cells, or PBMCs.

This CDR3 has 13 amino acids. Trimming left V 4 bases short and J 1 base short, with 8 bases between. In germline, CDR1 is SGHNT, CDR2 YYREEE (reference sequence). The gene calls are TRBV5-4 and TRBJ1-1; D is undetermined. The sample comprised PBMCs or T cells enriched from blood (not recorded which). The TCR sequence derives from a woman aged 40 to 49 who had been exposed to COVID-19. The CDR3, as DNA: TGTGCCAGCAGCATATTAGCGAACACTGAAGCTTTCTTT. It specifies CASSILANTEAFF.